Listed below are T cell receptor beta chains from one sample, sequenced in a study of cytomegalovirus exposure and HLA in healthy donors. The data were produced by immunoSEQ multiplex PCR, yet TCRdb's version contains in-frame clones alone and is incomplete. The sample has 150,000 to 200,000 clones; roughly 79% are singletons. Sequenced sample: PBMCs. The source is a man aged 50 to 59 in good health and CMV-seropositive. Each CDR3 is given with its conserved first and last residue. Each record gives: V gene, J gene, CDR3 protein.

TRBV5-5	TRBJ2-1	CASSFRERSYNEQFF
TRBV13	TRBJ1-2	CASSTRQGATGGYTF
TRBV4-1	TRBJ2-5	CASSQSDQRETQYF
TRBV5-8	TRBJ1-5	CASSSREVFSNQPQHF
TRBV7-8	TRBJ2-1	CASSGGQSNEQFF
TRBV28	TRBJ1-6	CASEGTGTDNSPLHF
TRBV10-3	TRBJ1-1	CAISDPGVNTEAFF
TRBV5-4	TRBJ1-1	CASSLGQRNTEAFF
TRBV5-1	TRBJ2-5	CASSLGTGTVETQYF
TRBV6-5	TRBJ2-3	CASSRGGADTQYF
TRBV2	TRBJ2-4	CASTRLGGPKNIQYF
TRBV27	TRBJ2-7	CASSLFSLSPSGEQYF
TRBV6-5	TRBJ1-4	CASSFAGTTNEKLFF
TRBV9	TRBJ1-1	CASSPQNTEAFF
TRBV5-1	TRBJ2-5	CASSLAPAGGQETQYF
TRBV7-2	TRBJ1-4	CASSLVGRIGEKLFF
TRBV9	TRBJ2-5	CASSVAWSTGETQYF
TRBV5-4	TRBJ2-5	CASSSTTETQYF
TRBV7-9	TRBJ1-2	CASSSTNYGYTF
TRBV28	TRBJ2-6	CASGPPGAGANVLTF
TRBV7-6	TRBJ2-5	CASNSGQETQYF
TRBV7-9	TRBJ1-4	CASSLRRADLSNEKLFF
TRBV5-1	TRBJ2-5	CASSTGHLGETQYF
TRBV6-6	TRBJ2-1	CASEEPGQGVNEQFF
TRBV11-2	TRBJ1-1	CASRRLARDRVINTEAFF
TRBV4-1	TRBJ2-5	CASSQLGTLVETQYF
TRBV9	TRBJ2-3	CASSLEQGAQGTQYF
TRBV25-1	TRBJ1-6	CASSEAGQLYNSPLHF
TRBV5-1	TRBJ2-5	CASSLVTGQETQYF
TRBV6-1	TRBJ2-5	CASSERLAGGPQETQYF
TRBV6-1	TRBJ1-3	CASSDGGSGGNTIYF
TRBV5-5	TRBJ1-6	CASNPDRVSPLHF
TRBV25-1	TRBJ2-5	CASSEYGTGLETQYF
TRBV2	TRBJ1-5	CASSGGGWGNQPQHF
TRBV2	TRBJ1-5	CASSDDRGNQPQHF
TRBV5-1	TRBJ2-5	CASSPGEGRQETQYF
TRBV27	TRBJ2-1	CASVMTGQGVRNEQFF
TRBV4-1	TRBJ1-5	CASSQQTGSNQPQHF
TRBV7-9	TRBJ1-4	CASSFSTGGPANEKLFF
TRBV10-3	TRBJ1-2	CAISDAGGDRGLMGYTF
TRBV10-1	TRBJ2-1	CASGGDRGSYNEQFF
TRBV29-1	TRBJ2-2	CSARGGQTGELFF